The 15 T cell receptor beta chains below were found in one sample sequenced in a study of shared clonotypes between healthy human individuals. Assay: immunoSEQ multiplex PCR; the TCRdb copy retains only in-frame clones and omits some. The table shows about 2.1 million clones, with roughly 91% occurring only once. The naive CD8 population came from CD45RO-negative cells selected for CCR7, without terminally differentiated effector memory CD45RA+ cells. Sequencing used naive CD8+ T cells from PBMCs. The source is a young man in good health. Some clones in this sample may be carry-over from other donors' samples.

The rearrangement joins TRBV27 to TRBJ1-4; D not certain. The V and J ends lost 3 bases and 0 bases respectively, with 8 bases between them. This CDR3 spans 15 amino acids. CDR1 MNHEY and CDR2 SMNVEV come from the germline V gene (reference sequence). The CDR3 protein is CASSLFRTTNEKLFF. The CDR3 nucleotides are TGTGCCAGCAGTTTGTTTCGAACAACTAATGAAAAACTGTTTTTT.

The rearrangement uses TRBV10-1 and TRBJ1-5; D perhaps matches TRBD1 (5 bases). V lost 9 bases to trimming and J lost 4 bases, with 16 bases between them. Germline assignment: CDR1 WNHNN and CDR2 SYGVQD (reference sequence). CDR3 length: 14 residues. The CDR3 DNA follows: TGCGCCAGGCCCGAGGGGTTGGTGAATCAGCCCCAGCATTTT. This codes for CARPEGLVNQPQHF.

In its sample, this clone was seen once. The chain combines TRBV5-1 with TRBJ1-4; D remains ambiguous. Germline V CDR1 and CDR2: SGHRS, YFSETQ. V lost 4 bases and J lost 8, with 15 bases in between. The CDR3 loop spans 14 amino acids. The chain's CDR3 is CASSLNSPLEKLFF. The CDR3 DNA is TGCGCCAGCAGCCTAAACTCGCCTTTGGAAAAACTGTTTTTT.

The chain employs TRBV4-3 and TRBJ1-1; D uncertain. The CDR3 totals 11 residues. Trimming cost V 4 bases and J 6 bases, with 6 bases left between them. Germline CDR1 is LGHNA and CDR2 is YSLEER. CDR3 sequence: CASSRGAEAFF. The CDR3, as DNA: TGCGCCAGCAGCCGCGGAGCTGAAGCTTTCTTT.

This clone appeared a single time. V usage is TRBV27 and J usage is TRBJ1-1, with D perhaps TRBD1 (6 bases). This CDR3 is 15 amino acids long. The germline V gene encodes CDR1 MNHEY and CDR2 SMNVEV (reference sequence). Trimming took off 6 bases at V and 1 base at J, with 15 bases between the two ends. As DNA, the CDR3 is TGTGCCAGCAGACCCTACAGGGACCCGAACACTGAAGCTTTCTTT. Translation: CASRPYRDPNTEAFF.

This chain joins TRBV19 and TRBJ2-7; D may be TRBD2 (6 bases). Germline lookup yields CDR1 LNHDA and CDR2 SQIVND (reference sequence). CDR3 length equals 12 residues. V was pared by 10 bases and J by 5 bases, with 15 bases between. CDR3 DNA: TGTGCCACCTATGGAGGGCCCCACGAGCAGTACTTC. Protein sequence: CATYGGPHEQYF.

The DNA for the CDR3 is TGCAGCGTTGGGGGACTAGCGGGAGGGCCGTCCTACGAGCAGTACTTC. Encoded protein: CSVGGLAGGPSYEQYF. V is TRBV29-1 and J is TRBJ2-7, with 16 bases aligning to TRBD2. This CDR3 has 16 amino acids. Unmatched junction bases numbered 4, after V lost 4 bases and J lost 1 base. CDR1 is SQVTM, CDR2 ANQGSEA, per germline.

Note on this clone: This sample also contains other DNA sequences that code for the same CDR3. The chain carries TRBV6-5 and TRBJ2-1; 7 bases are shared with TRBD1. The germline CDR1 and CDR2 sequences are MNHEY and SVGAGI. The V and J ends lost 2 bases and 0 bases, in that order; junction bases with no gene match: 1. This CDR3 is built from 15 residues. In DNA, the CDR3 is TGTGCCAGCAGTTACACAGGGGTCTCCTACAATGAGCAGTTCTTC. This encodes CASSYTGVSYNEQFF.

This clone was counted only a few times. The CDR3 nucleotides read TGTGCCACCAGCAAGGTCAATCAGCCCCAGCATTTT. This sequence encodes CATSKVNQPQHF. The V call is TRBV15, the J call TRBJ1-5, with D uncertain. The CDR3 is 12 amino acids. Trimming cost V 4 bases and J 3 bases, with 4 bases left between them. The germline CDR1 and CDR2 sequences are LNHNV and YYDKDF (reference sequence).

The chain combines TRBV7-9 with TRBJ2-1; D not resolved. Germline CDR1 and CDR2: SEHNR and FQNEAQ (reference sequence). Deletions cut 1 base from V and 0 bases from J, with 10 bases between. The length of the CDR3 is 16 residues. The CDR3 region has the DNA TGTGCCAGCAGCTTAGGTGTGGGAAACTCCTACAATGAGCAGTTCTTC. Protein sequence: CASSLGVGNSYNEQFF.

V and J are TRBV29-1 and TRBJ2-1; D possibly corresponds to TRBD2 (6 bases). Per the germline V gene, CDR1 is SQVTM and CDR2 is ANQGSEA. The CDR3 has 14 amino acids. V gave up 4 bases and J gave up 0 bases, with 10 bases separating them. The CDR3 DNA is TGCAGCGTTGTGGCTAGCGTCTCCTACAATGAGCAGTTCTTC. It yields the protein CSVVASVSYNEQFF.

The gene calls are TRBV19 and TRBJ2-7, with 8 bases lining up with TRBD1. Germline trimming cut 5 bases from V and 0 bases from J; bases unmatched to any gene: 15. Germline CDR1 and CDR2: LNHDA and SQIVND (reference sequence). This CDR3 region has 18 residues. The CDR3 bases are TGTGCCAGTAGTCCCGAAAGGGCAGGGGGCCTTAGCTCCTACGAGCAGTACTTC. It is translated as CASSPERAGGLSSYEQYF.

The gene calls are TRBV7-9 and TRBJ2-5, with D possibly being TRBD1 (6 bases). CDR3 length: 17 amino acids. Between the trimmed V and J ends, which lost 7 bases and 0 bases, there was a span of 21 bases. Looked up from germline, CDR1 is SEHNR and CDR2 is FQNEAQ (reference sequence). CDR3 amino acids: CASIIGRPRGYQETQYF. The DNA of the CDR3 is TGTGCCAGCATAATCGGGCGACCTAGGGGGTACCAAGAGACCCAGTACTTC.

This rearrangement joins TRBV7-9 to TRBJ2-7, with 8 bases aligning to TRBD2. This CDR3 spans 15 amino acids. Germline V gene lookup returns CDR1 SEHNR and CDR2 FQNEAQ (reference sequence). After removal of 2 bases from V and 2 bases from J, the junction contained 5 bases not matched to a gene. The CDR3, as DNA: TGTGCCAGCAGCTTAATAACTAGCGGACCCTACGAGCAGTACTTC. Encoded protein: CASSLITSGPYEQYF.

The rearrangement joins TRBV28 to TRBJ2-1, with TRBD2 matching over 11 bases. Trimming at V came to 6 bases and at J to 8 bases, leaving 9 bases not matched to a gene. CDR1 is MDHEN, CDR2 SYDVKM, per germline. The CDR3 covers 15 residues. The CDR3 nucleotides read TGTGCCAGCAGATTAGCGGGAGGGTATATCGATGAGCAGTTCTTC. Translated, it gives CASRLAGGYIDEQFF.